The clone carrying this T cell receptor (beta chain) occurred once. TCRdb keeps only in-frame clones here, not all; method: immunoSEQ multiplex PCR. The sample consists of some 170,000 clones, over 80% of them appearing once. The data stem from a study of blood T cell repertoires in COVID-19. V trimming: 3 bases; J trimming: 4 bases; junction bases outside the gene matches: 3. Germline assignment: CDR1 SGHTA and CDR2 FQGNSA. There are 15 residues in the CDR3. Sequencing was carried out using peripheral blood. This sequence was found in a woman in her 50s with acute or convalescent COVID-19. V usage is TRBV7-2 and J usage is TRBJ2-2; 9 positions agree with TRBD2. CDR3 loop: CASSFPGLATGELFF. CDR3 DNA sequence: TGTGCCAGCAGCTTTCCGGGACTAGCCACCGGGGAGCTGTTTTTT.